This T cell receptor beta chain comes out of a study of a mutant IDH1 vaccine in newly diagnosed glioma (dated by TCRdb to about 2021). With respect to the entire study: In the chemotherapy-containing groups, vaccination started alongside temozolomide cycles, whereas in patients who had radiotherapy alone it started 4-6 weeks after radiotherapy. For exploratory analyses, longitudinal TCRB deep sequencing was carried out in 25 to 30 treated patients wherever samples were available. Of the approximately 30 treated patients, about 60% were male and approximately 40% were female, and the mean age was 40.4 years. The week-35 safety follow-up took place at visit V12, and the week-47 end of study took place at visit V13. Before enrollment, patients had received standard therapy of radiotherapy alone, temozolomide alone, or radiochemotherapy with temozolomide; most received the combination. Six visits were used for peripheral blood collection: V03 (baseline), V05, V07, V10, V12 and V13. General study outcomes and caveats: Pseudoprogression seemed to be unrelated to changes in the top peripheral T cell clonotypes found by TCRB sequencing. Across multiple MHC alleles, vaccine-induced immune responses were seen in around 94% of patients. According to the authors, sample limitations meant that analyses of patient blood samples could not be reproduced. PBMC samples for TCRB deep sequencing were selected based on availability.

For CDR1 and CDR2, the germline V gene lists LGHNA and YNFKEQ. There are 16 amino acids in the CDR3, from cysteine to phenylalanine inclusive. The retained sequence is limited to the CDR3, 48 bases, with the frame set at the first base. Trimming removed 4 bases from V and 0 bases from J, leaving 14 bases between the germline ends. In the case of this clone: No cognate antigen has been identified for it. No base quality values were provided; no much bigger clone lies one nucleotide off.

The library was produced with the immunoSEQ multiplex PCR assay. Rearranged TCR beta chain sequences were amplified with the hsTCRB Kit following the manufacturer's protocol. An Illumina MiSeq was used to sequence the TCRB libraries. Processing in the source paper ran as follows. The kit vendor's proprietary platform handled demultiplexing, trimming and gene mapping. TCRdb took this table from immuneACCESS and kept in-frame rearrangements with V and J called. Such tables lack part of the clones; where checked against another copy, unresolved V genes explain under half of the gap, and the rest is unexplained. V and J calls and clone size come straight from that table; D and trimming were deduced from the DNA. Within this sample are 25,000 to 40,000 clones, with about 80% of them counted one time only. The ten largest clones take up 11% of the sample. Read against the paper, the sample's time point label means: week 35, safety follow-up. Every vaccine dose consisted of 300 ug of a 20-mer mutant IDH1 peptide in Montanide, administered subcutaneously together with topical imiquimod. Patients received eight vaccinations in weeks 1, 3, 5, 7, 11, 15, 19 and 23, corresponding to visits V03 through V10. Donors had newly diagnosed WHO grade 3 or 4 IDH1-mutant astrocytomas with loss of nuclear ATRX. The samples were drawn from NOA16, a multicentre, single-arm, open-label phase I trial in Germany that tested a mutant IDH1 peptide vaccine in humans for the first time. Genomic DNA for TCRB sequencing was isolated from EDTA blood with the DNeasy Blood and Tissue Kit.

Recombination linked TRBV4-2 to TRBJ2-3; TRBD2 is possibly the D segment (6 matching bases). The source of this sequence is a woman aged 40-49 years with glioma. Material: PBMCs, obtained from a glioma patient whose treatment included an IDH1 peptide vaccine. The CDR3 amino acid sequence is: CASSPLPGTSTDTQYF. In nucleotide form, the sequence is TGTGCCAGCAGCCCCCTTCCGGGGACTAGCACAGATACGCAGTATTTT.